This T cell receptor (beta chain) was recorded in a study of T cells after yellow fever vaccination. Findings and caveats of the study: Peaking on day 5 versus 15, the secondary response was faster but weaker. Booster samples showed a return of most primary-vaccination clones (around 96% CD4, approximately 85% CD8).

On this clonotype itself: Its antigen remains unidentified.

Using its own MiXCR run on the 5' RACE reads, TCRdb lists one record per CDR3 protein. The table has approximately 550,000 distinct CDR3 sequences, over 15% seen once; the top ten hold 14%. Material: PBMCs, obtained 15 days after the yellow fever booster vaccination. This clonotype was obtained from a young man who received the YFV17D yellow fever vaccine.

In nucleotides, the CDR3 is TGCGCCAGCAGCGAGAGACTGGGCTCCTACGAGCAGTACTTC. Amino acids: CASSERLGSYEQYF. The genes are TRBV5-1 and TRBJ2-7; D unclear. The V gene lost 4 bases and the J gene lost 0 bases, with 11 bases spanning the gap. Germline assignment: CDR1 SGHRS and CDR2 YFSETQ. The CDR3 runs 14 residues.